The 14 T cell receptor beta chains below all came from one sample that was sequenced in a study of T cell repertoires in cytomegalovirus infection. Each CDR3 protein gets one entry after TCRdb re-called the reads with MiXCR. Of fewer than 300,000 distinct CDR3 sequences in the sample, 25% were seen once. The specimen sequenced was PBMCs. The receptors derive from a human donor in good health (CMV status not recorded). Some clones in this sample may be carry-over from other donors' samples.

CDR3 sequence (DNA): TGCAGCGTTCGCATCTTAGGCAGAAGCACAGATACGCAGTATTTT. Amino acids: CSVRILGRSTDTQYF. This chain uses TRBV29-1 with TRBJ2-3; no clear D. Trimming removed 5 bases at V and 0 bases at J, with 15 bases between. This CDR3 has 15 residues. CDR1 SQVTM and CDR2 ANQGSEA come from the germline V gene.

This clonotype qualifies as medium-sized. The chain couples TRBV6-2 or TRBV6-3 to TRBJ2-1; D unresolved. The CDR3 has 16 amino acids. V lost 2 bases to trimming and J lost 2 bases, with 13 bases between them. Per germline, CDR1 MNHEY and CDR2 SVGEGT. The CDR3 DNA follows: TGTGCCAGCAGTTACGAGACACCCCTTACCTACAATGAGCAGTTCTTC. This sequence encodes CASSYETPLTYNEQFF.

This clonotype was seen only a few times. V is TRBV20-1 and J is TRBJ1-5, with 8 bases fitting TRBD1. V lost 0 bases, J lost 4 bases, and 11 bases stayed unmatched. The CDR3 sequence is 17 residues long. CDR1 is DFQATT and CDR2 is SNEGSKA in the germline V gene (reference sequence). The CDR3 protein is CSARDGFRGQLNQPQHF. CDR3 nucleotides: TGCAGTGCTAGAGATGGCTTCAGGGGGCAGTTGAATCAGCCCCAGCATTTT.

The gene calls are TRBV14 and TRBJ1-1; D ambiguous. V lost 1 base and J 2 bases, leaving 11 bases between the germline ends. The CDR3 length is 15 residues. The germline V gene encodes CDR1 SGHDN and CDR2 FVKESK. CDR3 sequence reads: CASSQGRRHNTEAFF. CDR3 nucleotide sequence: TGTGCCAGCAGCCAAGGTCGGCGACACAACACTGAAGCTTTCTTT.

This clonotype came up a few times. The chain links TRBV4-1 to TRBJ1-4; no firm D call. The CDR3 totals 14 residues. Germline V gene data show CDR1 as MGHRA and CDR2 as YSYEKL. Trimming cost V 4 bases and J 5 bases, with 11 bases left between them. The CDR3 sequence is CASSPREANEKLFF. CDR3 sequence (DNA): TGCGCCAGCAGCCCCCGGGAGGCCAATGAAAAACTGTTTTTT.

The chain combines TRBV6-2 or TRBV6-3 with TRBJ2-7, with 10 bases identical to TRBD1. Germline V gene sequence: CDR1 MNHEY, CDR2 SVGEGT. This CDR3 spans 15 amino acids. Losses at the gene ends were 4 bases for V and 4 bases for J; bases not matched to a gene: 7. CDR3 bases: TGTGCCAGCAGTTCTCCGGGACAGGGGAAATACGAGCAGTACTTC. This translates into CASSSPGQGKYEQYF.

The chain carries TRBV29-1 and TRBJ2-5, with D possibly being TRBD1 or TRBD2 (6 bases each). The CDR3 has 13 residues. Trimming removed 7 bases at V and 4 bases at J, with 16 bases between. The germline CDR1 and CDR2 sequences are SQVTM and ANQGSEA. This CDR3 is CSAGEGGRETQYF. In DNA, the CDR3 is TGCAGCGCCGGAGAGGGGGGCCGAGAGACCCAGTACTTC. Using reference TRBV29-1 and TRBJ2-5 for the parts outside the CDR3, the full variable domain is SAVISQKPSRDICQRGTSLTIQCQVDSQVTMMFWYRQQPGQSLTLIATANQGSEATYESGFVIDKFPISRPNLTFSTLTVSNMSPEDSSIYLCSAGEGGRETQYFGPGTRLLVL.

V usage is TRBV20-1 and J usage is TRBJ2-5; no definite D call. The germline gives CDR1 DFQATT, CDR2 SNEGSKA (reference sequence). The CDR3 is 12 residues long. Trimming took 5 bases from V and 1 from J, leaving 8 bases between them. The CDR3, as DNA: TGCAGTGCTGTTGACACCCAAGAGACCCAGTACTTC. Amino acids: CSAVDTQETQYF.

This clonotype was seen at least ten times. The CDR3 loop reads CASSLTPYEQYF. The CDR3 nucleotides are TGTGCCAGCAGCTTAACTCCCTACGAGCAGTACTTC. The rearrangement links TRBV7-6 to TRBJ2-7; D remains unclear. Deletions cut 2 bases from V and 2 bases from J, with 4 bases between. CDR1 is SGHVS, CDR2 FNYEAQ, per germline. The CDR3 length is 12 residues.

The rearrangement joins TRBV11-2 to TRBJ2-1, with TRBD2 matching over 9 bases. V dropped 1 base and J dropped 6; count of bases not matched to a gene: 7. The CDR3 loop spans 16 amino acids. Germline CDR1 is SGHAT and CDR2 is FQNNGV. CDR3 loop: CASSLGAGGPFNEQFF. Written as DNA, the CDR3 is TGTGCCAGCAGCTTAGGTGCGGGAGGGCCCTTCAATGAGCAGTTCTTC.

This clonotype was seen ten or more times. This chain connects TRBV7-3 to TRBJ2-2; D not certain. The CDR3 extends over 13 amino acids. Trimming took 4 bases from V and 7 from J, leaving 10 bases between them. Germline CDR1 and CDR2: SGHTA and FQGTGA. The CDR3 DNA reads TGTGCCAGCAGCTCCAGACTGGACGGGGAGCTGTTTTTT. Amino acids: CASSSRLDGELFF.

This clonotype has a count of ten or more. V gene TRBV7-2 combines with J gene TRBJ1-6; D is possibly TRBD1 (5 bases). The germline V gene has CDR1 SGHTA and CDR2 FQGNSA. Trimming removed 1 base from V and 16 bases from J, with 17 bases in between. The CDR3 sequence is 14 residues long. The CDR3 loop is CASSLGSDNLNLHF. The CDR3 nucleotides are TGTGCCAGCAGCTTAGGGTCGGACAACCTTAATCTCCACTTT. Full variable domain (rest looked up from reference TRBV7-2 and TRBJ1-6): GAGVSQSPSNKVTEKGKDVELRCDPISGHTALYWYRQSLGQGLEFLIYFQGNSAPDKSGLPSDRFSAERTGGSVSTLTIQRTQQEDSAVYLCASSLGSDNLNLHFGNGTRLTVT.

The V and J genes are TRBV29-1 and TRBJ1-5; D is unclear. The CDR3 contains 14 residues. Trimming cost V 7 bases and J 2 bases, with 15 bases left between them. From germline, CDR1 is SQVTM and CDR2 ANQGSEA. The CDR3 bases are TGCAGCGGAGTCGTCGCGGGCGGCAATCAGCCCCAGCATTTT. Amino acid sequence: CSGVVAGGNQPQHF.

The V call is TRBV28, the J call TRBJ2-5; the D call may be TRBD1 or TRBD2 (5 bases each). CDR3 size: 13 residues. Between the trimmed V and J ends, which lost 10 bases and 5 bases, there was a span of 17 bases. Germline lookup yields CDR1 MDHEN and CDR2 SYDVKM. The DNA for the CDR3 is TGTGCCACCCGGGACCCGCTGCTGGAGACCCAGTACTTC. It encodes CATRDPLLETQYF.